The 26 T cell receptor beta chains listed next were all sequenced from one sample in a study of tissue T cells after allogeneic stem cell transplantation. The table came from immunoSEQ multiplex PCR; TCRdb's copy has only in-frame clones and leaves some out. This sample has approximately 2,200 clones, with around 76% found just once. The starting material was ileal tissue, obtained at autopsy. These receptors were obtained from a male patient aged 40 to 69 with steroid-refractory graft-versus-host disease after an allogeneic stem cell transplant. Part of the T cells may come from the graft donor.

CDR3 sequence (DNA): TGTGCCAGCAGCGGACCCGAGACAGGGGGCGGCGATGAGCAGTTCTTC. Protein: CASSGPETGGGDEQFF. The gene calls are TRBV7-8 and TRBJ2-1; 10 nucleotides align to TRBD1. This CDR3 is built from 16 residues. CDR1 and CDR2 from the germline V gene are SGHVS and FQNEAQ. After removal of 5 bases from V and 8 bases from J, the junction contained 12 bases not matched to a gene.

The chain combines TRBV10-1 with TRBJ2-7; a possible D gene is TRBD1 (7 bases). The CDR3 extends over 16 amino acids. The ends were cut back, 2 bases at V and 2 bases at J, with 16 bases in the middle. The germline gives CDR1 WNHNN, CDR2 SYGVQD (reference sequence). The CDR3 protein is CASSEGAGQKAYEQYF. The CDR3 DNA sequence: TGCGCCAGCAGTGAGGGGGCGGGACAGAAAGCCTACGAGCAGTACTTC.

The V call is TRBV19, the J call TRBJ2-1; 7 positions match TRBD1. Germline CDR1 and CDR2: LNHDA and SQIVND (reference sequence). The J segment lost 0 bases and the V segment lost 3 bases, leaving 5 bases of the junction unmatched. The CDR3 is 16 residues long. CDR3 bases: TGTGCCAGTAGTATTTTTCAGGGGGTCTCCTACAATGAGCAGTTCTTC. This encodes CASSIFQGVSYNEQFF. Full variable domain (remainder filled in from reference TRBV19 and TRBJ2-1): DGGITQSPKYLFRKEGQNVTLSCEQNLNHDAMYWYRQDPGQGLRLIYYSQIVNDFQKGDIAEGYSVSREKKESFPLTVTSAQKNPTAFYLCASSIFQGVSYNEQFFGPGTRLTVL.

The chain combines TRBV7-7 with TRBJ2-5, with 9 bases matching TRBD1. Looked up from germline, CDR1 is SSHAT and CDR2 is FNYEAQ (reference sequence). This CDR3 has 16 amino acids. Germline trimming cut 5 bases from V and 5 bases from J; bases unmatched to any gene: 12. CDR3 nucleotides: TGTGCCAGCAGCCGAACGCCGGGACAGGGCGGCGAGACCCAGTACTTC. Its protein is CASSRTPGQGGETQYF. Variable domain in full (rest from reference TRBV7-7 and TRBJ2-5): GAGVSQSPRYKVTKRGQDVTLRCDPISSHATLYWYQQALGQGPEFLTYFNYEAQPDKSGLPSDRFSAERPEGSISTLTIQRTEQRDSAMYRCASSRTPGQGGETQYFGPGTRLLVL.

The chain carries TRBV5-1 and TRBJ1-1, with 8 bases identical to TRBD1. The CDR3 runs to 14 residues. The V gene's germline CDR1 is SGHRS and CDR2 YFSETQ. The V segment lost 4 bases and the J segment 1 base; nucleotides outside the gene matches: 3. In nucleotides, the CDR3 is TGCGCCAGCAGCAAAGGACAGGGGAACACTGAAGCTTTCTTT. Protein: CASSKGQGNTEAFF.

The table lists this clone with a count of one. This rearrangement joins TRBV10-3 to TRBJ2-3; 11 bases agree with TRBD2. The J segment lost 6 bases and the V segment lost 3 bases, leaving 8 bases of the junction unmatched. In germline, CDR1 is ENHRY, CDR2 SYGVKD. The CDR3 has 16 residues. CDR3 nucleotide sequence: TGTGCCATCAGTGAATTAGCGGGGGGGCACTCGGATACGCAGTATTTT. Its translation is CAISELAGGHSDTQYF.

The chain joins TRBV7-6 to TRBJ2-3; a possible D gene is TRBD1 (5 bases). This CDR3 spans 15 amino acids. From germline, CDR1 is SGHVS and CDR2 FNYEAQ. V was trimmed by 3 bases and J by 1 base, leaving 11 bases between them. The CDR3 nucleotides read TGTGCCAGCAGCTTGAATGGCAGGGGCACAGATACGCAGTATTTT. Its protein product is CASSLNGRGTDTQYF.

This clone was seen a few times. The chain uses TRBV12-1 and TRBJ2-4; TRBD2, the table's D call, was not compared with the DNA. TRBV12-1 represents a pseudogene. CDR3 size: 15 residues. In nucleotides, the CDR3 is TGTGCCAGCAGCTTTGGTTCCTTAGCCAAAAACATTCAGTACTTC. Translated: CASSFGSLAKNIQYF.

This chain connects TRBV11-1 to TRBJ1-2; D perhaps matches TRBD1 (6 bases). CDR3 size: 13 residues. V dropped 4 bases and J dropped 5 bases, with 11 bases sitting between them. Germline lookup yields CDR1 SGHAT and CDR2 FQDESV (reference sequence). CDR3 loop: CASSYDRQYGYTF. The CDR3 nucleotides read TGTGCCAGCAGCTATGACAGGCAATATGGCTACACCTTC.

This clone was seen more than once but under ten times. This chain links TRBV7-2 with TRBJ2-3; tentatively, D is TRBD2 (6 bases). Germline V gene data show CDR1 as SGHTA and CDR2 as FQGNSA. The CDR3 runs 14 residues. Trimming shortened V by 5 bases and J by 5 bases, and 14 bases separated the two germline ends. The CDR3 sequence is CASSPITGGDTQYF. The DNA of the CDR3 is TGTGCCAGCAGCCCGATCACCGGGGGAGATACGCAGTATTTT.

This chain uses TRBV7-9 with TRBJ2-1; 8 bases are a match to TRBD2. With 4 bases clipped from V and 7 bases from J, the junction kept 6 bases outside the gene matches. Germline-derived CDR1 and CDR2 are SEHNR and FQNEAQ (reference sequence). This CDR3 contains 14 residues. As DNA, the CDR3 is TGTGCCAGCAGCTCCGGGACTAGATTTAATGAGCAGTTCTTC. This sequence encodes CASSSGTRFNEQFF. Full variable domain (remainder filled in from reference TRBV7-9 and TRBJ2-1): DTGVSQNPRHKITKRGQNVTFRCDPISEHNRLYWYRQTLGQGPEFLTYFQNEAQLEKSRLLSDRFSAERPKGSFSTLEIQRTEQGDSAMYLCASSSGTRFNEQFFGPGTRLTVL.

This clone was recorded only once. This chain joins TRBV15 and TRBJ2-7; D is perhaps TRBD2 (6 bases). Looked up from germline, CDR1 is LNHNV and CDR2 is YYDKDF (reference sequence). The V end was cut by 2 bases, the J end by 6 bases, with 11 bases between. This CDR3 region has 13 residues. CDR3: CATSRQQEGEQYF. The CDR3 DNA follows: TGTGCCACCAGCAGACAACAGGAGGGCGAGCAGTACTTC.

The V gene is TRBV15, the J gene TRBJ2-1; 8 positions match TRBD2. The CDR3 contains 16 residues. The germline CDR1 and CDR2 sequences are LNHNV and YYDKDF (reference sequence). V lost 0 bases to trimming and J lost 4 bases; unmatched junction nucleotides: 5. CDR3 residues: CATSRETSAIYNEQFF. The CDR3, as DNA: TGTGCCACCAGCAGAGAGACTAGCGCAATATACAATGAGCAGTTCTTC.

This chain joins TRBV11-3 and TRBJ2-3; D call uncertain. V lost 1 base, J lost 0 bases, and 2 bases lay in between. Looked up from germline, CDR1 is SGHNT and CDR2 is YENEEA. The CDR3 is 13 amino acids. The CDR3 DNA reads as TGTGCCAGCAGCTTAGGGAGCACAGATACGCAGTATTTT. This encodes CASSLGSTDTQYF.

This clone was recorded once. The chain links TRBV27 to TRBJ2-7; 9 positions match TRBD2. CDR3 length: 14 amino acids. CDR1 is MNHEY, CDR2 SMNVEV, per germline (reference sequence). The V gene end was trimmed by 8 bases and the J gene end by 6 bases; junction bases not matched to a gene: 11. CDR3 residues: CASWRGTSYPEQYF. The CDR3, as DNA: TGTGCCAGCTGGCGCGGGACTAGCTACCCCGAGCAGTACTTC.

This chain connects TRBV7-9 to TRBJ2-1; D tentatively fits TRBD1 or TRBD2 (5 bases each). The V end was cut by 1 base, the J end by 11 bases, with 15 bases between. CDR3 size: 14 residues. Germline V gene lookup returns CDR1 SEHNR and CDR2 FQNEAQ (reference sequence). Here the CDR3 DNA reads TGTGCCAGCAGCTTAGGACCTATGAGGGGTAAGCAGTTCTTC. This encodes CASSLGPMRGKQFF.

The J gene is TRBJ2-1, the V gene TRBV24-1; possibly TRBD1 for D (6 bases). CDR3 length: 16 amino acids. V lost 0 bases and J 7 bases, leaving 15 bases between the germline ends. Germline lookup yields CDR1 KGHDR and CDR2 SFDVKD. The DNA for the CDR3 is TGTGCCACCAGTGATTTGGGCAGGGGATCGATGAATGAGCAGTTCTTC. Translating gives CATSDLGRGSMNEQFF.

The rearrangement links TRBV4-3 to TRBJ2-5, with 13 bases identical to TRBD2. Trimming removed 2 bases from V and 7 bases from J; junction bases left unmatched: 7. Germline values: CDR1 LGHNA, CDR2 YSLEER. This CDR3 contains 16 residues. In nucleotides, the CDR3 is TGCGCCAGCAGCCAATTGACTAGCGGGGGGAAGGTGACCCAGTACTTC. Encoded protein: CASSQLTSGGKVTQYF.

The chain employs TRBV7-3 and TRBJ2-3; D gene uncertain. V lost 1 base and J 2 bases, leaving 7 bases between the germline ends. Germline assignment: CDR1 SGHTA and CDR2 FQGTGA. CDR3 length: 14 residues. The CDR3, as DNA: TGTGCCAGCAGCTTAATGGACCTCACAGATACGCAGTATTTT. Protein: CASSLMDLTDTQYF.

The V call is TRBV10-2, the J call TRBJ1-1; no reliable D call. Between the trimmed V and J ends, which lost 3 bases and 2 bases, there was a span of 7 bases. Germline V gene lookup returns CDR1 WSHSY and CDR2 SAAADI. The CDR3 has 13 residues. CDR3 nucleotides: TGCGCCAGCAGTGACGGGGAAAACACTGAAGCTTTCTTT. This translates into CASSDGENTEAFF.

In DNA form, the CDR3 reads TGTGCCAGCAGTTCCACCTCCGGACAGGGGGTAGAAAAACTGTTTTTT. Its protein product is CASSSTSGQGVEKLFF. The chain uses TRBV6-2 or TRBV6-3 and TRBJ1-4; 10 bases map to TRBD1. The trim removed 4 bases at V and 8 bases at J, leaving 10 bases unmatched. Germline V gene sequence: CDR1 MNHEY, CDR2 SVGEGT. The CDR3 length is 16 residues.

V gene TRBV30 combines with J gene TRBJ2-3; TRBD2 is a possible D gene (7 bases). The CDR3 totals 18 residues. Germline CDR1 reads GTSNPN; CDR2 reads SVGIG (reference sequence). Between the trimmed V and J ends, which lost 0 bases and 1 base, there was a span of 20 bases. This CDR3 reads CAWSVQGAGALGTDTQYF. CDR3 nucleotide sequence: TGTGCCTGGAGTGTTCAAGGGGCGGGGGCGCTCGGCACAGATACGCAGTATTTT.

This clone was seen only a few times. This chain links TRBV3-1 (or the pseudogene TRBV3-2) with TRBJ1-4; D is possibly TRBD1 (5 bases). This CDR3 is built from 13 residues. In germline, CDR1 is LGHDT, CDR2 YNNKEL (reference sequence). V dropped 4 bases and J dropped 8 bases, with 11 bases sitting between them. The CDR3 DNA reads as TGTGCCAGCAGCCGGGGGATGGAAGAAAAACTGTTTTTT. Its protein product is CASSRGMEEKLFF.

The chain couples TRBV6-6 to TRBJ2-5; weak D call: TRBD2 (6 bases). V gave up 8 bases and J gave up 1 base, with 20 bases separating them. The CDR3 contains 16 residues. CDR1 and CDR2 from the germline V gene are MNHNY and SVGAGI (reference sequence). In DNA, the CDR3 is TGTGCCAGCGGCGAAGGGACCGGGGGATCCCAAGAGACCCAGTACTTC. Its translation is CASGEGTGGSQETQYF.

DNA of the CDR3: TGTGCCAGCTCACCACCGCATGGGACAGAGACCCAGTACTTC. This codes for CASSPPHGTETQYF. The V gene is TRBV18, the J gene TRBJ2-5, with D possibly called TRBD1 or TRBD2 (5 bases each). The CDR3 has 14 residues. The V end was cut by 0 bases, the J end by 4 bases, with 9 bases between. The germline CDR1 and CDR2 sequences are KGHSH and LQKENI.

This clone was observed a single time. V and J are TRBV11-3 and TRBJ2-5, with 11 bases lining up with TRBD2. This CDR3 is built from 16 residues. Germline lookup yields CDR1 SGHNT and CDR2 YENEEA. After removal of 1 base from V and 1 base from J, the junction contained 2 bases not matched to a gene. The CDR3 protein is CASSLGLAGIQETQYF. CDR3 DNA sequence: TGTGCCAGCAGCTTAGGACTAGCGGGGATCCAAGAGACCCAGTACTTC.